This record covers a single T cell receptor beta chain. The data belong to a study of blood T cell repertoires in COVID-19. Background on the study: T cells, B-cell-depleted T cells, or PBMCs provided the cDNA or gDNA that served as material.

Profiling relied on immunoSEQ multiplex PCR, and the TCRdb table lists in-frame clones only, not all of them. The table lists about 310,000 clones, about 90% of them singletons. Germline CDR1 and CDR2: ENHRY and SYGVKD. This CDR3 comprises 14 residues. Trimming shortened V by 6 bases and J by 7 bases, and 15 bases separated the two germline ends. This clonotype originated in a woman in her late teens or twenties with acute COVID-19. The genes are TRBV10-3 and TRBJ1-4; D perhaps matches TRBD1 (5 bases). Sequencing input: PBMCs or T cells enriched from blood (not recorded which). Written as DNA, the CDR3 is TGTGCCATCAGCCCAGGGAGGGGCGGTGAAAAACTGTTTTTT. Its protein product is CAISPGRGGEKLFF.